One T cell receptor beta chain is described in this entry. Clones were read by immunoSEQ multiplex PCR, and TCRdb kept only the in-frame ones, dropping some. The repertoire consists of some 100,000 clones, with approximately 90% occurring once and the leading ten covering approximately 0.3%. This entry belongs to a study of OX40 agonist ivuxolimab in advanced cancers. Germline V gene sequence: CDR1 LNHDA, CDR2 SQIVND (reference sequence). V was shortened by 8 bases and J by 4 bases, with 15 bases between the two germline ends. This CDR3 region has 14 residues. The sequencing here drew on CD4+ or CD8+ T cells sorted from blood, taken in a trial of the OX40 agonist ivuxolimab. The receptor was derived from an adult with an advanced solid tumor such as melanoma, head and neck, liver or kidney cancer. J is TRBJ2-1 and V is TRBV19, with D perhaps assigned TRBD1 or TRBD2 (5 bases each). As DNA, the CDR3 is TGTGCCAGTGCCCCGGGACCGGGTTACAATGAGCAGTTCTTC. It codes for CASAPGPGYNEQFF.